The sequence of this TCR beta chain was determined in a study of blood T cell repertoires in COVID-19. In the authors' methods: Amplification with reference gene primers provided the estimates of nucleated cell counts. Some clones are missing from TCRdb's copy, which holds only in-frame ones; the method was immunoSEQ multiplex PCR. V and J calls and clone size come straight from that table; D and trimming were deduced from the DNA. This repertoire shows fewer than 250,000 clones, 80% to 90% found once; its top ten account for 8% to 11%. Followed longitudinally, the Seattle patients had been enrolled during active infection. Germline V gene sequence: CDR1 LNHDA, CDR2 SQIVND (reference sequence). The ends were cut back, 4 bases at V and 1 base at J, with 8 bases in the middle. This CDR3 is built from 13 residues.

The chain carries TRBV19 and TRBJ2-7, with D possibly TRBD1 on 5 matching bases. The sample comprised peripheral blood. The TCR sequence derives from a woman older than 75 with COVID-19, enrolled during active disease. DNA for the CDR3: TGTGCCAGTAGTACCCCAGGGTCCTACGAGCAGTACTTC. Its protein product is CASSTPGSYEQYF.